A single sample gave rise to the 17 T cell receptor beta chains below, sequenced in a study of graft-versus-host responses after intestinal transplantation. Lamina propria and intraepithelial lymphocytes were released by processing graft tissue. The protocol was immunoSEQ multiplex PCR, while the TCRdb copy is restricted to in-frame clones and leaves out a portion. The sample comprises more than 50,000 clones, under 90% of which are singletons, and under 2% rests with the top ten. Sequencing used ileum tissue, obtained around 350 days after transplant. These receptors originate from a human patient who received an intestinal transplant, so some T cells may come from the graft donor.

J is TRBJ1-4 and V is TRBV18, with D possibly matching TRBD1 (6 bases). V was pared by 4 bases and J by 0 bases, with 9 bases between. This CDR3 region has 15 residues. The germline CDR1 and CDR2 sequences are KGHSH and LQKENI. CDR3 sequence reads: CASSLRTATNEKLFF. The CDR3 coding sequence is TGTGCCAGCTCACTTCGGACAGCAACTAATGAAAAACTGTTTTTT.

About this clone: At one boundary the junction diverges from the germline segment, which might be a read error. The chain links TRBV6-6 to TRBJ2-7; 11 nucleotides match TRBD1. The CDR3 covers 15 residues. Looked up from germline, CDR1 is MNHNY and CDR2 is SVGAGI (reference sequence). The CDR3 here is CASSYPGQGDYKQYF. The CDR3 DNA reads as TGTGCCAGCAGTTACCCGGGACAGGGGGACTACAAGCAGTACTTC.

The chain combines TRBV9 with TRBJ2-1; D gene unclear. V shed 0 bases and J shed 1 base, with 8 bases lying between them. Germline CDR1 SGDLS, CDR2 YYNGEE. This CDR3 contains 15 residues. CDR3 protein: CASSVGSGSYNEQFF. In nucleotides, the CDR3 is TGTGCCAGCAGCGTAGGATCAGGATCCTACAATGAGCAGTTCTTC.

The chain couples TRBV4-1 to TRBJ2-3, with 10 bases aligning to TRBD2. The CDR3 loop spans 21 amino acids. V lost 0 bases and J lost 0; bases outside the gene matches: 15. The germline V gene encodes CDR1 MGHRA and CDR2 YSYEKL. Here the CDR3 DNA reads TGCGCCAGCAGCCAAGATCGTGGGGGTACGGGACTAGCGACTAGCACAGATACGCAGTATTTT. It specifies CASSQDRGGTGLATSTDTQYF.

The chain uses TRBV5-6 and TRBJ1-2, with a tentative D call TRBD1 (5 bases). The germline V and J ends were trimmed by 7 bases and 5 bases, with 15 bases remaining between them. The CDR3 is made up of 13 amino acids. The germline CDR1 and CDR2 sequences are SGHDT and YYEEEE. The CDR3 sequence: CASHRTGGYGYTF. CDR3 nucleotides: TGTGCCAGCCACCGGACGGGGGGTTATGGCTACACCTTC. The whole variable domain, remainder taken from reference TRBV5-6 and TRBJ1-2, is DAGVTQSPTHLIKTRGQQVTLRCSPKSGHDTVSWYQQALGQGPQFIFQYYEEEERQRGNFPDRFSGHQFPNYSSELNVNALLLGDSALYLCASHRTGGYGYTFGSGTRLTVV.

This clone was seen a single time. The gene calls are TRBV5-6 and TRBJ2-7; no reliable D call. V was shortened by 4 bases and J by 3 bases, with 14 bases between the two germline ends. The CDR3 is made up of 14 amino acids. Germline CDR1 is SGHDT and CDR2 is YYEEEE. CDR3 sequence: CASSEPGLLYEQYF. The CDR3 DNA reads TGTGCCAGCAGCGAACCGGGTTTACTCTACGAGCAGTACTTC.

The genes are TRBV9 and TRBJ2-7; D unresolved. V was shortened by 4 bases and J by 1 base, with 9 bases between the two germline ends. This CDR3 is built from 13 residues. CDR1 SGDLS and CDR2 YYNGEE come from the germline V gene. CDR3 region: CASSPGPSYEQYF. DNA for the CDR3: TGTGCCAGCAGCCCCGGTCCTTCCTACGAGCAGTACTTC.

The chain is built from TRBV5-4 and TRBJ1-6, with no clear D. In germline, CDR1 is SGHNT, CDR2 YYREEE (reference sequence). Trimming left V 5 bases short and J 7 bases short, with 10 bases between. The CDR3 has 13 amino acids. The CDR3 DNA sequence: TGTGCCAGCAGTACAGTCAGCAATTCACCCCTCCACTTT. Translating gives CASSTVSNSPLHF.

The V call is TRBV2, the J call TRBJ2-2; D remains ambiguous. The CDR3 spans 11 residues. Between the trimmed V and J ends, which lost 11 bases and 4 bases, there was a span of 8 bases. Germline V CDR1 and CDR2: SNHLY, FYNNEI. As DNA, the CDR3 is TGTGCCGGTGCCAGCACCGGGGAGCTGTTTTTT. Translation: CAGASTGELFF.

The chain recombines TRBV2 with TRBJ2-7, with 9 bases matching TRBD1. The CDR3 has 14 amino acids. V dropped 6 bases and J dropped 3; count of bases not matched to a gene: 6. In germline, CDR1 is SNHLY, CDR2 FYNNEI. For the CDR3, the DNA is TGTGCCAGCAGGACAGGGGGAAGGGACTACGAGCAGTACTTC. This codes for CASRTGGRDYEQYF.

The chain combines TRBV4-2 with TRBJ2-3; a possible D gene is TRBD2 (7 bases). The length of the CDR3 is 15 residues. V lost 4 bases to trimming and J lost 7 bases, with 18 bases between them. The germline V gene encodes CDR1 LGHNA and CDR2 YNFKEQ. CDR3 protein: CASSPLRGGANTQYF. The CDR3 DNA is TGTGCCAGCAGCCCCTTGCGAGGGGGGGCAAATACGCAGTATTTT.

The chain is built from TRBV11-2 and TRBJ2-7; D uncertain. Trimming cost V 4 bases and J 2 bases, with 12 bases left between them. Germline CDR1 SGHAT, CDR2 FQNNGV. The CDR3 totals 14 residues. The CDR3 sequence: CASSSLSLPYEQYF. In DNA, the CDR3 is TGTGCCAGCAGCTCCCTTAGCCTACCCTACGAGCAGTACTTC.

J is TRBJ1-1 and V is TRBV15, with 10 bases that match TRBD1. The CDR3 runs 17 residues. Germline loops: CDR1 LNHNV, CDR2 YYDKDF (reference sequence). Germline trimming cut 4 bases from V and 5 bases from J; bases unmatched to any gene: 13. CDR3 residues: CATSTTTGGWSYTEAFF. CDR3 coding DNA: TGTGCCACCAGCACTACGACAGGGGGCTGGAGTTATACTGAAGCTTTCTTT.

J is TRBJ2-7 and V is TRBV7-9; D is uncertain. The germline V gene has CDR1 SEHNR and CDR2 FQNEAQ (reference sequence). The CDR3 consists of 12 residues. V was cut by 5 bases and J by 2 bases, with 7 bases left in between. The CDR3 coding sequence is TGTGCCAGCAGCCCTCGTACCTACGAGCAGTACTTC. This translates into CASSPRTYEQYF.

This chain uses TRBV6-6 with TRBJ1-2; 8 nucleotides line up with TRBD1. The ends lost 6 bases at V and 3 bases at J; junction bases unmatched: 9. Germline V gene sequence: CDR1 MNHNY, CDR2 SVGAGI (reference sequence). The CDR3 contains 15 residues. As DNA, the CDR3 is TGTGCCAGCAGCAAATCGACAGGGGACTACTATGGCTACACCTTC. As protein: CASSKSTGDYYGYTF.

This rearrangement joins TRBV5-1 to TRBJ2-2, with TRBD2 as a possible D gene (7 bases). The CDR3 has 14 residues. V dropped 4 bases and J dropped 7 bases, with 14 bases sitting between them. CDR1 is SGHRS, CDR2 YFSETQ, per germline. The CDR3 region is CASSPQGGRGELFF. The DNA of the CDR3 is TGCGCCAGCAGCCCACAGGGAGGGCGCGGGGAGCTGTTTTTT.

The chain joins TRBV4-1 to TRBJ2-4; D gene unclear. V lost 2 bases and J 0 bases, leaving 14 bases between the germline ends. The CDR3 is 17 residues long. Germline loops: CDR1 MGHRA, CDR2 YSYEKL. CDR3 coding DNA: TGCGCCAGCAGCCAATCCCGGGCCAGCCGAGCCAAAAACATTCAGTACTTC. This translates into CASSQSRASRAKNIQYF.